Shown below are 19 T cell receptor beta chains from a single sample sequenced in a study of blood T cell repertoires in COVID-19. Using immunoSEQ multiplex PCR, the repertoire was profiled, and TCRdb retains in-frame clones only, with some absent. The repertoire holds about 260,000 clones, 87% seen once, with about 2.1% in the top ten. The sequenced sample consisted of peripheral blood. These receptors came from a woman in her 50s with acute or convalescent COVID-19.

The V call is TRBV11-3, the J call TRBJ2-1, with TRBD2 as a possible D gene (7 bases). Per the germline V gene, CDR1 is SGHNT and CDR2 is YENEEA. The CDR3 is made up of 14 amino acids. Trimming cost V 2 bases and J 10 bases, with 15 bases left between them. For the CDR3, the DNA is TGTGCCAGCAGCTTAAATAGGGGGGGAGTGGAGCAGTTCTTC. Residues: CASSLNRGGVEQFF.

This chain connects TRBV9 to TRBJ2-7; TRBD2 matches at 8 bases. CDR1 SGDLS and CDR2 YYNGEE come from the germline V gene. This CDR3 has 15 amino acids. The V and J ends lost 1 base and 0 bases, in that order; junction bases with no gene match: 3. The CDR3 is CASSVLAGSSYEQYF. In nucleotides, the CDR3 is TGTGCCAGCAGCGTACTAGCGGGTAGCTCCTACGAGCAGTACTTC.

CDR3 DNA sequence: TGTGCCAGCAGCTCAGGGTCCGATGAGACCCAGTACTTC. Its protein product is CASSSGSDETQYF. The chain couples TRBV5-4 to TRBJ2-5; a weak D match, TRBD1 (5 bases). The CDR3 consists of 13 residues. V lost 3 bases and J 5 bases, leaving 11 bases between the germline ends. CDR1 and CDR2 from the germline V gene are SGHNT and YYREEE (reference sequence).

This clone was counted once. The chain recombines TRBV7-2 with TRBJ1-2; TRBD1 might be the D (5 bases). The CDR3 is made up of 15 amino acids. V was trimmed by 1 base and J by 8 bases, leaving 17 bases between them. Germline CDR1 and CDR2: SGHTA and FQGNSA. CDR3: CASSLVAGRSDGYTF. CDR3 nucleotides: TGTGCCAGCAGCTTAGTGGCAGGGAGGAGTGACGGCTACACCTTC.

The CDR3 region is CASIMTSGNTIYF. The DNA of the CDR3 is TGTGCCAGCATAATGACTTCTGGAAACACCATATATTTT. The chain couples TRBV2 to TRBJ1-3, with D hard to call. Germline-derived CDR1 and CDR2 are SNHLY and FYNNEI. CDR3 size: 13 residues. V was pared by 7 bases and J by 1 base, with 8 bases between.

The chain has TRBV18 and TRBJ2-7; D unclear. The ends were cut back, 0 bases at V and 5 bases at J, with 8 bases in the middle. This CDR3 spans 13 amino acids. Germline CDR1 is KGHSH and CDR2 is LQKENI. The CDR3 bases are TGTGCCAGCTCACCACCGGGCATCCACGAGCAGTACTTC. Translated, it gives CASSPPGIHEQYF.

This chain uses TRBV18 with TRBJ1-5; 7 bases are shared with TRBD1. The germline V gene has CDR1 KGHSH and CDR2 LQKENI. The CDR3 runs to 16 residues. Losses at the gene ends were 6 bases for V and 1 base for J; bases not matched to a gene: 9. CDR3 DNA: TGTGCCAGCTCGGTCCGGGACAGCAAGAGCAATCAGCCCCAGCATTTT. It yields the protein CASSVRDSKSNQPQHF. The full variable domain, rest sourced from reference TRBV18 and TRBJ1-5, is NAGVMQNPRHLVRRRGQEARLRCSPMKGHSHVYWYRQLPEEGLKFMVYLQKENIIDESGMPKERFSAEFPKEGPSILRIQQVVRGDSAAYFCASSVRDSKSNQPQHFGDGTRLSIL.

The chain couples TRBV5-4 to TRBJ1-1, with unresolved D. This CDR3 contains 15 residues. The V gene lost 0 bases and the J gene lost 2 bases, with 11 bases spanning the gap. Germline V gene data show CDR1 as SGHNT and CDR2 as YYREEE (reference sequence). The CDR3, as DNA: TGTGCCAGCAGCTTGGAGGCGCGGCTTAACACTGAAGCTTTCTTT. Its translation is CASSLEARLNTEAFF.

The chain combines TRBV5-1 with TRBJ2-2, with 8 bases that match TRBD1. CDR1 and CDR2 from the germline V gene are SGHRS and YFSETQ. The CDR3 loop spans 15 amino acids. The V and J ends lost 4 bases and 1 base, in that order; junction bases with no gene match: 3. The CDR3 nucleotides are TGCGCCAGCAGCCCAGACAGGGGGAACACCGGGGAGCTGTTTTTT. Protein: CASSPDRGNTGELFF. Using reference TRBV5-1 and TRBJ2-2 for the parts outside the CDR3, the full variable domain is KAGVTQTPRYLIKTRGQQVTLSCSPISGHRSVSWYQQTPGQGLQFLFEYFSETQRNKGNFPGRFSGRQFSNSRSEMNVSTLELGDSALYLCASSPDRGNTGELFFGEGSRLTVL.

The rearrangement joins TRBV19 to TRBJ1-2, with 8 bases lining up with TRBD1. The V and J ends lost 6 bases and 8 bases, in that order; junction bases with no gene match: 14. The CDR3 length is 15 residues. CDR1 is LNHDA and CDR2 is SQIVND in the germline V gene (reference sequence). CDR3 DNA: TGTGCCAGTAGCCTCGACAGGGGTCTCGAAGGAGGCTACACCTTC. Translated: CASSLDRGLEGGYTF.

The chain recombines TRBV18 with TRBJ1-3; maybe TRBD1 (5 bases). Germline CDR1 KGHSH, CDR2 LQKENI. V lost 3 bases, J lost 0 bases, and 12 bases lay in between. The CDR3 totals 16 residues. In DNA form, the CDR3 reads TGTGCCAGCTCACCGGAGGGACCGCCCTCTGGAAACACCATATATTTT. It encodes CASSPEGPPSGNTIYF.

This clone was seen only once. The chain recombines TRBV20-1 with TRBJ2-7; D is possibly TRBD1 (5 bases). V was pared by 3 bases and J by 2 bases, with 11 bases between. CDR3 size: 13 residues. Germline assignment: CDR1 DFQATT and CDR2 SNEGSKA (reference sequence). CDR3 residues: CSASIRETYEQYF. In DNA form, the CDR3 reads TGCAGTGCTAGTATCAGGGAAACCTACGAGCAGTACTTC.

This chain connects TRBV27 to TRBJ2-3, with TRBD2 matching over 13 bases. The trim removed 5 bases at V and 0 bases at J, leaving 11 bases unmatched. The CDR3 runs 19 residues. The germline gives CDR1 MNHEY, CDR2 SMNVEV (reference sequence). CDR3 region: CASSPGLAGPLRSTDTQYF. The CDR3 nucleotides read TGTGCCAGCAGTCCGGGACTAGCGGGACCCCTAAGAAGCACAGATACGCAGTATTTT.

This chain uses TRBV5-1 with TRBJ2-1, with 8 bases that match TRBD2. CDR1 and CDR2 from the germline V gene are SGHRS and YFSETQ. Unmatched junction bases numbered 4, after V lost 3 bases and J lost 2 bases. This CDR3 contains 15 residues. The CDR3 reads CASSSGTRAYNEQFF. The CDR3 DNA reads TGCGCCAGCAGCTCGGGGACTAGGGCCTACAATGAGCAGTTCTTC.

The gene calls are TRBV5-1 and TRBJ1-4; 7 bases agree with TRBD1. This CDR3 is 14 amino acids long. CDR1 SGHRS and CDR2 YFSETQ come from the germline V gene. Losses at the gene ends were 4 bases for V and 2 bases for J; bases not matched to a gene: 2. CDR3 bases: TGCGCCAGCAGCGGGGACAGTACTAATGAAAAACTGTTTTTT. Protein product: CASSGDSTNEKLFF.

This clone is a singleton in its sample. The rearrangement uses TRBV3-1 (or the pseudogene TRBV3-2) and TRBJ1-4, with 9 bases matching TRBD1. V lost 5 bases and J lost 8; bases outside the gene matches: 9. The length of the CDR3 is 15 residues. The V gene's germline CDR1 is LGHDT and CDR2 YNNKEL (reference sequence). CDR3 nucleotide sequence: TGTGCCAGCAGCAAGGACAGGGGAATTAGGGAAAAACTGTTTTTT. It codes for CASSKDRGIREKLFF.

This clone was observed once. V gene TRBV6-5 combines with J gene TRBJ2-7; no clear D. This CDR3 spans 13 amino acids. In germline, CDR1 is MNHEY, CDR2 SVGAGI. Trimming removed 8 bases from V and 1 base from J, with 12 bases in between. The CDR3 DNA is TGTGCCAGCGGCGTGCAGGAATCCTACGAGCAGTACTTC. This codes for CASGVQESYEQYF.

The genes are TRBV28 and TRBJ2-2, with 10 positions matching TRBD1. The CDR3 has 13 residues. The trim removed 7 bases at V and 13 bases at J, leaving 9 bases unmatched. Per germline, CDR1 MDHEN and CDR2 SYDVKM. CDR3: CASNSPTGGGLFF. The CDR3 region has the DNA TGTGCCAGCAACTCTCCGACAGGGGGCGGGCTGTTTTTT.

The chain joins TRBV7-9 to TRBJ1-1; perhaps TRBD1 as D (5 bases). The CDR3 is made up of 14 amino acids. The germline V and J ends were trimmed by 5 bases and 1 base, with 11 bases remaining between them. CDR1 and CDR2 (germline): SEHNR, FQNEAQ (reference sequence). The DNA of the CDR3 is TGTGCCAGCAGCCGACAGTATTCGAACACTGAAGCTTTCTTT. Residues: CASSRQYSNTEAFF.